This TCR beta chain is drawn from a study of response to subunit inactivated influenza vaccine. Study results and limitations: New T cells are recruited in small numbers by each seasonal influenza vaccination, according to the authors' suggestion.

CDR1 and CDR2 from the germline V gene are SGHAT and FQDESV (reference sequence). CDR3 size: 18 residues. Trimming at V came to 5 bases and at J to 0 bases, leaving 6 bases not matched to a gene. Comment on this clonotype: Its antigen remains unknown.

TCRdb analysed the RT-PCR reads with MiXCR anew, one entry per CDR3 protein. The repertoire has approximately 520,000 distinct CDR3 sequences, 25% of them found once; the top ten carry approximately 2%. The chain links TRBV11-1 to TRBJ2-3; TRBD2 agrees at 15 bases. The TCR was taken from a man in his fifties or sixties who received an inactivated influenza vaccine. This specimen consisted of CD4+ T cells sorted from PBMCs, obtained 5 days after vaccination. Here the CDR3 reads CASSKGLAGGLSTDTQYF. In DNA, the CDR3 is TGTGCCAGCAGCAAAGGACTAGCGGGAGGGCTGAGCACAGATACGCAGTATTTT.